The clone carrying this TCR beta chain was picked up a small number of times. This sample was taken from a study of blood T cell repertoires in COVID-19. The wider study: COVID-19 samples collected from the United States, Italy and Spain covered acute and convalescent phases.

Original methodology: Quantification of nucleated cells was approximated via reference gene primer amplification. Assay: immunoSEQ multiplex PCR; the TCRdb copy retains only in-frame clones and omits some. That table is the source of V, J and clone size, and D and trimming were worked out from the DNA. The sample shows about 78,000 clones, approximately 89% of them seen only once. Trimming removed 2 bases from V and 5 bases from J; junction bases left unmatched: 13. CDR1 and CDR2 from the germline V gene are LGHDT and YNNKEL (reference sequence). The CDR3 length is 17 residues. The sample consisted of peripheral blood. This TCR was recovered from a man in his forties or fifties with active or convalescent COVID-19. The chain joins TRBV3-1 (or the pseudogene TRBV3-2) to TRBJ1-2, with 8 bases matching TRBD1. CDR3 amino acids: CASSQSFDRGHGYGYTF. The CDR3 DNA follows: TGTGCCAGCAGCCAAAGCTTTGACAGGGGCCACGGGTATGGCTACACCTTC.